Listed here is a single TCR beta chain. Its antigen is as yet unknown. This sample was included in a study of shared clonotypes between healthy human individuals. Study observations and caveats: Generation probabilities were higher for clonotypes shared across all four sorted-subset donors than for unshared ones.

Germline loops: CDR1 WSHSY, CDR2 SAAADI. The V gene lost 0 bases and the J gene lost 5 bases, with 13 bases spanning the gap. This CDR3 has 15 residues. This table comes from immunoSEQ multiplex PCR, and its TCRdb copy is limited to in-frame clones, with some not included. The sample gives more than 2 million clones, around 95% of which show up once; around 0.13% is in the top ten. This clonotype was sampled from a man aged 18 to 35 in good health. The chain joins TRBV10-2 to TRBJ2-5; tentative D call: TRBD1 (5 bases). The sequenced sample was naive CD4+ T cells sorted from blood. The subset: CD45RA+ positively selected. CDR3 DNA: TGCGCCAGCAGTGAGTCTCCAGGACATAGCGAGACCCAGTACTTC. Amino acids: CASSESPGHSETQYF.